This T cell receptor (beta chain) was recorded in a study of cytotoxic CD8 clonotypes in ibrutinib-treated CLL. For the study at large: Mean productive templates were approximately 230,000; mean productive rearrangements were 94,082.

Depth targeted 1 in 200,000 to 1 in 1 million T cells, averaging 10x coverage per clonotype. Clones were sequenced by immunoSEQ multiplex PCR, and TCRdb holds only the in-frame ones, with some missing. The sample has some 200,000 clones; 75% to 85% are singletons. This clone was seen a few times. Its matching antigen is unknown. CDR1 is MDHEN and CDR2 is SYDVKM in the germline V gene. The CDR3 contains 13 residues. J lost 8 bases, V lost 5 bases, and 5 bases had no gene match. Study-level points and caveats: The clonality went up when patients responded to ibrutinib and dropped back toward baseline at progression. Clonality at baseline surpassed age-matched healthy donors and tracked circulating CD8+ T-cell counts.

The specimen was PBMCs, collected after 12 months of ibrutinib treatment. The source is a human donor with chronic lymphocytic leukemia. The genes are TRBV28 and TRBJ1-3; 8 positions match TRBD1. CDR3 DNA: TGTGCCAGCAGTCCGGACAGGGTGGACACCATATATTTT. The encoded protein is CASSPDRVDTIYF. Filled out from reference TRBV28 and TRBJ1-3, the complete variable domain reads DVKVTQSSRYLVKRTGEKVFLECVQDMDHENMFWYRQDPGLGLRLIYFSYDVKMKEKGDIPEGYSVSREKKERFSLILESASTNQTSMYLCASSPDRVDTIYFGEGSWLTVV.